Detailed here is one T cell receptor (beta chain). Repertoires were generated with immunoSEQ multiplex PCR, while TCRdb's copy carries only in-frame clones and drops some. The sample has roughly 56,000 clones, over 65% seen once. The sample originates from a study of glioma-infiltrating T cells after dendritic cell vaccination. On the study more broadly: Samples are from glioblastoma patients in Phase I and II dendritic cell vaccine trials.

Noted time point: after dendritic cell vaccination, including at tumor progression/relapse. CDR1 LGHNA and CDR2 YNFKEQ come from the germline V gene. This CDR3 is 13 amino acids long. Trimming took 1 base from V and 4 from J, leaving 6 bases between them. The clonotype originates from a human donor with glioblastoma. The J gene is TRBJ2-3, the V gene TRBV4-2; D not resolved. This specimen was blood, taken after dendritic cell vaccination. CDR3 region: CASSQGVADTQYF. The CDR3 DNA is TGTGCCAGCAGCCAAGGCGTGGCAGATACGCAGTATTTT.